This T cell receptor (beta chain) was sequenced for a study of monozygotic twins with cystic fibrosis. Study details: Libraries were built from three micrograms of fragmented DNA using around 14 PCR cycles.

With regard to this clone: The antigen is unknown.

Study-level findings and limits: Monozygotic CF twins shared more identical nucleotide clonotypes than unrelated patients. J usage was most co-twin-similar in 8 of 16 pairs, V in 13. Age, concordance and disease severity did not associate with shared CDR3 numbers.

The repertoire was sequenced with immunoSEQ multiplex PCR; TCRdb's copy has only in-frame clones and lacks some. The table has tens of thousands of clones, approximately 65% seen once; the top ten hold over 0.75%. Germline CDR1 and CDR2: LNHDA and SQIVND (reference sequence). V trimming: 5 bases; J trimming: 2 bases; junction bases outside the gene matches: 19. The CDR3 runs 20 residues. The source material was blood. This receptor was obtained from a girl aged 5-17 years with cystic fibrosis. This chain connects TRBV19 to TRBJ2-3, with 10 bases aligning to TRBD2. The CDR3 loop reads CASSCKGLAGVGEVTDTQYF. The CDR3 coding sequence is TGTGCCAGTAGTTGCAAGGGTCTAGCGGGAGTGGGTGAGGTCACAGATACGCAGTATTTT.